Below are 19 T cell receptor beta chains sequenced from a single sample in a study of blood T cells in healthy people across ages. The second PCR ran about 7 to 12 cycles with a sample-barcoded 5' primer and J-beta primers. One entry per CDR3 protein results from TCRdb running MiXCR on the 5' RACE reads. The table records some 780,000 distinct CDR3 sequences, approximately 53% of them present only once. The sequenced sample was blood. All receptors derive from a man aged 35-49 years in good health.

V usage is TRBV3-1 and J usage is TRBJ2-7, with unresolved D. Germline V CDR1 and CDR2: LGHDT, YNNKEL (reference sequence). This CDR3 region has 15 residues. Trimming cost V 0 bases and J 3 bases, with 12 bases left between them. The CDR3 loop reads CASSQDMAAFYEQYF. The CDR3 nucleotides read TGTGCCAGCAGCCAAGATATGGCAGCATTCTACGAGCAGTACTTC.

The V call is TRBV6-2 or TRBV6-3, the J call TRBJ2-2; no clear D. CDR1 MNHEY and CDR2 SVGEGT come from the germline V gene. With 0 bases removed from V and 2 bases from J, the gap between germline ends came to 4 bases. This CDR3 contains 14 residues. The CDR3: CASSYSRNTGELFF. CDR3 sequence (DNA): TGTGCCAGCAGTTACTCTCGCAACACCGGGGAGCTGTTTTTT.

The chain has TRBV11-2 and TRBJ2-3, with a possible D match to TRBD1 (6 bases). The germline gives CDR1 SGHAT, CDR2 FQNNGV. CDR3 length: 16 amino acids. Trimming removed 7 bases at V and 3 bases at J, with 20 bases between. DNA of the CDR3: TGTGCCAGCAACCCGTCTTGGGCCAGGGGTACAGATACGCAGTATTTT. Its protein product is CASNPSWARGTDTQYF.

This rearrangement joins TRBV29-1 to TRBJ2-2, with D possibly TRBD1 on 6 matching bases. Trimming pared 4 bases from V and 0 bases from J, leaving 12 bases between. The CDR3 is 15 residues long. CDR1 and CDR2 (germline): SQVTM, ANQGSEA. The CDR3: CSVGVGASNTGELFF. CDR3 DNA sequence: TGCAGCGTTGGGGTGGGGGCCTCGAACACCGGGGAGCTGTTTTTT.

CDR3 nucleotide sequence: TGCAGTGCTAGAGATCTGGGGCGGGACCCAGATACGCAGTATTTT. This encodes CSARDLGRDPDTQYF. The rearrangement links TRBV20-1 to TRBJ2-3; possibly TRBD2 for D (6 bases). CDR3 length: 15 amino acids. The ends were cut back, 0 bases at V and 4 bases at J, with 14 bases in the middle. Germline V gene sequence: CDR1 DFQATT, CDR2 SNEGSKA (reference sequence).

The chain is built from TRBV29-1 and TRBJ2-7, with TRBD2 identical over 7 bases. The CDR3 loop spans 15 amino acids. The germline V gene encodes CDR1 SQVTM and CDR2 ANQGSEA. V shed 1 base and J 1 base; nucleotides not matched to a gene: 7. The DNA for the CDR3 is TGCAGCGTTGAAGGGGGAGGGGTAGGGTCCTACGAGCAGTACTTC. Protein: CSVEGGGVGSYEQYF.

The chain couples TRBV12-3 or TRBV12-4 to TRBJ2-1, with 9 bases that match TRBD2. The DNA end lines up better with TRBJ2-7; the J call may be wrong. This CDR3 is built from 14 residues. CDR3 nucleotides: TGTGCCAGCAGCCCTAGCGGGAATCCTTGGGAGCAGTACTTC. It translates to CASSPSGNPWEQYF.

This clonotype was seen only a few times. The rearrangement joins TRBV5-1 to TRBJ2-3; TRBD1 aligns across 8 bases. The V segment lost 6 bases and the J segment 0 bases; nucleotides outside the gene matches: 12. The CDR3 runs 17 residues. CDR1 SGHRS and CDR2 YFSETQ come from the germline V gene. CDR3 residues: CASMRDRYSSSTDTQYF. The CDR3 bases are TGCGCCAGCATGCGGGACAGGTATTCTTCTAGCACAGATACGCAGTATTTT.

There are a few counts of this clonotype. Here the CDR3 reads CSVEGVDTEAFF. The CDR3 DNA is TGCAGCGTTGAGGGTGTGGACACTGAAGCTTTCTTT. The chain combines TRBV29-1 with TRBJ1-1, with no clear D. V lost 3 bases and J lost 3, with 8 bases in between. Germline assignment: CDR1 SQVTM and CDR2 ANQGSEA. This CDR3 contains 12 residues.

The V gene is TRBV9, the J gene TRBJ2-3; D gene uncertain. CDR1 is SGDLS and CDR2 is YYNGEE in the germline V gene. This CDR3 is 19 amino acids long. The V gene lost 0 bases and the J gene lost 3 bases, with 23 bases spanning the gap. DNA of the CDR3: TGTGCCAGCAGCGTAGAAATCCATCGCACGTCGCACTTGACAGATACGCAGTATTTT. This codes for CASSVEIHRTSHLTDTQYF.

The chain joins TRBV29-1 to TRBJ2-5, with 8 bases fitting TRBD1. This CDR3 spans 12 amino acids. Germline values: CDR1 SQVTM, CDR2 ANQGSEA. The V and J ends lost 7 bases and 0 bases, in that order; junction bases with no gene match: 1. CDR3: CSGDRYQETQYF. The CDR3 region has the DNA TGCAGCGGGGACAGGTACCAAGAGACCCAGTACTTC.

This clonotype appeared once. This chain connects TRBV27 to TRBJ1-2; no clear D gene. Germline V gives CDR1 MNHEY, CDR2 SMNVEV (reference sequence). CDR3 size: 11 residues. Trimming took 10 bases from V and 8 from J, leaving 14 bases between them. CDR3 bases: TGTGCCACCCACGGGAGTATAGGCTACACCTTC. It encodes CATHGSIGYTF.

This chain joins TRBV7-9 and TRBJ2-5, with 8 positions matching TRBD1. Germline V gene lookup returns CDR1 SEHNR and CDR2 FQNEAQ (reference sequence). Unmatched junction bases numbered 7, after V lost 5 bases and J lost 2 bases. The length of the CDR3 is 15 residues. In nucleotides, the CDR3 is TGTGCCAGCAGCAGAGGGACAGGAGCACAAGAGACCCAGTACTTC. It codes for CASSRGTGAQETQYF.

Regarding this clonotype: The germline gene is not matched at one end of the junction; a read error may be the cause. The J gene is TRBJ2-3, the V gene TRBV3-1; TRBD2 agrees at 9 bases. Germline V lookup: CDR1 LGHDT, CDR2 YNNKEL (reference sequence). This CDR3 has 19 residues. The CDR3 sequence is CASSQGRLAGTPSTDTQYF. In nucleotides, the CDR3 is TGTGCCAGCAGTCAAGGGAGGCTAGCGGGGACACCTAGCACAGATACGCAGTATTTT.

This chain uses TRBV5-4 with TRBJ2-4; D is uncertain. The germline CDR1 and CDR2 sequences are SGHNT and YYREEE (reference sequence). V dropped 0 bases and J dropped 7 bases, with 11 bases sitting between them. This CDR3 is 14 amino acids long. The CDR3 reads CASSLEIKGNIQYF. As DNA, the CDR3 is TGTGCCAGCAGCTTGGAAATAAAAGGGAACATTCAGTACTTC.

This sequence joins TRBV20-1 and TRBJ2-5, with TRBD2 matching over 15 bases. The J segment lost 3 bases and the V segment lost 6 bases, leaving 5 bases of the junction unmatched. The germline V gene has CDR1 DFQATT and CDR2 SNEGSKA (reference sequence). The CDR3 is made up of 15 amino acids. CDR3 DNA: TGCAGTGCCCGGACTAGCGGGGGGGCAAAAGAGACCCAGTACTTC. It encodes CSARTSGGAKETQYF.

The sample holds a few counts of this clonotype. The chain has TRBV6-1 and TRBJ2-5; D gene unclear. The end of the DNA is better explained by TRBJ2-7, so the J call may be wrong. The CDR3 consists of 12 residues. In germline, CDR1 is MNHNS, CDR2 SASEGT. Written as DNA, the CDR3 is TGTGCCAGCAGTGAAACCCTTTACGAGCAGTACTTC. Amino acids: CASSETLYEQYF.

The genes are TRBV24-1 and TRBJ2-2, with D possibly being TRBD2 (5 bases). V was trimmed by 9 bases and J by 1 base, leaving 8 bases between them. The CDR3 is made up of 13 amino acids. Germline V gene lookup returns CDR1 KGHDR and CDR2 SFDVKD. The CDR3 nucleotides are TGTGCCACCGGACGGGAGAACACCGGGGAGCTGTTTTTT. Protein product: CATGRENTGELFF.

V and J are TRBV29-1 and TRBJ2-1; D is possibly TRBD1 or TRBD2 (7 bases each). The V end lost 7 bases, the J end lost 7 bases, and 17 bases lay between the germline ends. The V gene's germline CDR1 is SQVTM and CDR2 ANQGSEA. This CDR3 spans 13 amino acids. The CDR3 region has the DNA TGCAGCGCCAGCGGGACAGCCACTAATGAGCAGTTCTTC. As protein: CSASGTATNEQFF.